The entry below describes one T cell receptor (beta chain). Its antigen is unknown. The CDR3 spans 13 residues. V was pared by 3 bases and J by 5 bases, with 10 bases between. It was genomic DNA that served as the template for profiling TCR beta VDJ and CDR3. TCRdb independently ran MiXCR on the reads; one entry per CDR3 protein. The table records approximately 270,000 distinct CDR3 sequences, approximately 57% of them present only once. The data are from a study of CD8+CD57+ T cells in acquired aplastic anemia. The wider study: Sorted CD4+ plus CD8+ cells gave DNA averaging approximately 3.2 ug. Overall study findings and caveats: Fewer than 30 CD8+ CDR3 sequences were shared between patients and controls.

Material: sorted CD4+, CD8+, or CD8+CD57+ T cells (not recorded which) from PBMCs. The receptor comes from a human donor with severe aplastic anemia or a healthy control (not recorded which). The V and J genes are TRBV12-3 or TRBV12-4 and TRBJ1-2; no clear D. CDR3 in DNA: TGTGCCAGCAGTTTTGGGCGGGGTTATGGCTACACCTTC. Translating gives CASSFGRGYGYTF.